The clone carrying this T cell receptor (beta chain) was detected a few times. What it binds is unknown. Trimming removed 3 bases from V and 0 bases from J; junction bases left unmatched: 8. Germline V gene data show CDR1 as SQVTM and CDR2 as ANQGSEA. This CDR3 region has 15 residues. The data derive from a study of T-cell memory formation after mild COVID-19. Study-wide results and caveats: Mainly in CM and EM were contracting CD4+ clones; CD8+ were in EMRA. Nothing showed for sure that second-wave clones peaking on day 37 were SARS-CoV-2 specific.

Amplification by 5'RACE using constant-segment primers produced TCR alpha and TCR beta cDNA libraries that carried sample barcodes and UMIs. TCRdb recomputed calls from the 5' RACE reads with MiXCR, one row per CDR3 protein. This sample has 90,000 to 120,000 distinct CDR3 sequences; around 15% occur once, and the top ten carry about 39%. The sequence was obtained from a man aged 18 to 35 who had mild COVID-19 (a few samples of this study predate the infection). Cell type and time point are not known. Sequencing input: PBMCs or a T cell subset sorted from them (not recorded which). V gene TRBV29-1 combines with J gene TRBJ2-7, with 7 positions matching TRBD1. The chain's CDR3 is CSVEDPDRTSYEQYF. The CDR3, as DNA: TGCAGCGTTGAGGACCCGGACAGGACCTCCTACGAGCAGTACTTC.